The 5 T cell receptor beta chains given below trace back to one sample, sequenced in a study of shared clonotypes between healthy human individuals. Using immunoSEQ multiplex PCR, the repertoire was profiled, and TCRdb retains in-frame clones only, with some absent. The sample includes millions of clones, just over 90% of them seen just once. The sequenced material came from naive CD4+ T cells sorted from blood. As for subset: CD45RA+ positively selected. These receptor sequences come from a man aged 18 to 35 in good health.

The sample holds one count of this clone. This rearrangement joins TRBV13 to TRBJ2-7; D remains ambiguous. In germline, CDR1 is PRHDT, CDR2 FYEKMQ (reference sequence). V was shortened by 2 bases and J by 5 bases, with 10 bases between the two germline ends. The CDR3 contains 13 residues. As DNA, the CDR3 is TGTGCCAGCAGCTTAACCGGGCCCCACGAGCAGTACTTC. Translated, it gives CASSLTGPHEQYF.

Here the CDR3 DNA reads TGCGCCAGCAGCTTGGCCGAGAAAGCACAAGAGACCCAGTACTTC. Protein sequence: CASSLAEKAQETQYF. The chain combines TRBV5-1 with TRBJ2-5; D remains unclear. The CDR3 contains 15 residues. V was pared by 0 bases and J by 2 bases, with 11 bases between. Looked up from germline, CDR1 is SGHRS and CDR2 is YFSETQ.

The chain carries TRBV6-1 and TRBJ2-7; D is perhaps TRBD2 (5 bases). V was cut by 3 bases and J by 3 bases, with 12 bases left in between. In germline, CDR1 is MNHNS, CDR2 SASEGT. This CDR3 contains 14 residues. CDR3 amino acids: CASSDKAAHYEQYF. The CDR3 bases are TGTGCCAGCAGTGACAAAGCGGCTCACTACGAGCAGTACTTC.

The J gene is TRBJ1-1, the V gene TRBV7-2; 10 positions agree with TRBD1. CDR1 SGHTA and CDR2 FQGNSA come from the germline V gene. The CDR3 contains 16 residues. Trimming at V came to 2 bases and at J to 5 bases, leaving 8 bases not matched to a gene. In DNA form, the CDR3 reads TGTGCCAGCAGCTTAACAGGACAGGGGGTGTGGACTGAAGCTTTCTTT. It is translated as CASSLTGQGVWTEAFF.

V usage is TRBV6-1 and J usage is TRBJ1-2; no clear D gene. This CDR3 region has 11 residues. V gave up 5 bases and J gave up 2 bases, with 3 bases separating them. Germline values: CDR1 MNHNS, CDR2 SASEGT. The CDR3 loop is CASSLNYGYTF. CDR3 in DNA: TGTGCCAGCAGTTTAAACTATGGCTACACCTTC.